This T cell receptor beta chain was documented in a study of vaccination and CD4 T cells after COVID-19. This clonotype was found once. CDR3 length: 16 residues. V was pared by 3 bases and J by 0 bases, with 15 bases between. Germline V gene lookup returns CDR1 SGHDN and CDR2 FVKESK. From the PCR reads, TCRdb called clonotypes with MiXCR, one entry per CDR3 protein. The table has about 18,000 distinct CDR3 sequences, 50% to 65% seen once; the top ten hold 1% to 1.3%. The input for sequencing was CD4+ T cells from blood, taken after SARS-CoV-2 vaccination. The sequence derives from a human donor who had recovered from COVID-19. The chain employs TRBV14 and TRBJ2-7, with D possibly being TRBD1 or TRBD2 (6 bases each). CDR3 in amino acids: CASSQATGRSSYEQYF. CDR3 coding DNA: TGTGCCAGCAGCCAGGCCACAGGGAGGAGCTCCTACGAGCAGTACTTC.